One and the same sample provided the 32 T cell receptor beta chains below, sequenced in a study of T-cell memory formation after mild COVID-19. TCRdb reanalysed the 5' RACE reads using MiXCR and keeps one entry per CDR3 protein. This table has about 400,000 distinct CDR3 sequences, over 15% appearing once. Input material: PBMCs or a T cell subset sorted from them (not recorded which). The receptor set was obtained from a man between 18 and 29 years old who had mild COVID-19 (a few samples of this study predate the infection). Cell type and time point are not known.

This clonotype showed up just a few times. The chain links TRBV28 to TRBJ2-7, with 10 bases lining up with TRBD1. CDR1 is MDHEN and CDR2 is SYDVKM in the germline V gene. The CDR3 extends over 18 amino acids. J gave up 5 bases and V 6 bases, and 19 bases lay outside the gene matches. The CDR3 DNA reads TGTGCCAGCAGCTACTCTACGGCCTGGGACAGGGGTCCCGACGAGCAGTACTTC. Its translation: CASSYSTAWDRGPDEQYF.

This chain connects TRBV7-9 to TRBJ2-7; D is perhaps TRBD1 or TRBD2 (6 bases each). CDR1 is SEHNR, CDR2 FQNEAQ, per germline (reference sequence). The V end lost 2 bases, the J end lost 4 bases, and 15 bases lay between the germline ends. The CDR3 runs 15 residues. The CDR3 sequence: CASSLPGGRSYEQYF. The CDR3 DNA reads as TGTGCCAGCAGCTTACCCGGGGGCAGGTCGTACGAGCAGTACTTC. The whole variable domain, remainder taken from reference TRBV7-9 and TRBJ2-7, is DTGVSQNPRHKITKRGQNVTFRCDPISEHNRLYWYRQTLGQGPEFLTYFQNEAQLEKSRLLSDRFSAERPKGSFSTLEIQRTEQGDSAMYLCASSLPGGRSYEQYFGPGTRLTVT.

The chain couples TRBV7-2 to TRBJ1-2; 9 bases line up with TRBD1. Trimming took 7 bases from V and 5 from J; bases not matched to a gene: 5. This CDR3 has 13 amino acids. Germline loops: CDR1 SGHTA, CDR2 FQGNSA. The CDR3 nucleotides read TGTGCCAGCACCACCGGGACAGGGTATGGCTACACCTTC. Protein sequence: CASTTGTGYGYTF.

This clonotype was counted only a few times. The CDR3 DNA sequence: TGCAGCGCCAGAGTCATGCGGGGGAGCTCCTACAATGAGCAGTTCTTC. Translation: CSARVMRGSSYNEQFF. This sequence joins TRBV29-1 and TRBJ2-1, with 7 bases identical to TRBD2. V trimming: 7 bases; J trimming: 0 bases; junction bases outside the gene matches: 12. CDR3 length: 16 amino acids. Per the germline V gene, CDR1 is SQVTM and CDR2 is ANQGSEA.

V usage is TRBV14 and J usage is TRBJ2-5; 9 positions match TRBD2. With 1 base clipped from V and 9 bases from J, the junction kept 9 bases outside the gene matches. Germline lookup yields CDR1 SGHDN and CDR2 FVKESK. This CDR3 comprises 15 residues. The CDR3 nucleotides are TGTGCCAGCAGCCAAGGAGTAATAGCGGGGGAGTCCCAGTACTTC. Amino acid sequence: CASSQGVIAGESQYF. The full variable domain, with the rest looked up from reference TRBV14 and TRBJ2-5, is EAGVTQFPSHSVIEKGQTVTLRCDPISGHDNLYWYRRVMGKEIKFLLHFVKESKQDESGMPNNRFLAERTGGTYSTLKVQPAELEDSGVYFCASSQGVIAGESQYFGPGTRLLVL.

The gene calls are TRBV5-1 and TRBJ1-2, with 8 bases matching TRBD1. The CDR3 totals 16 residues. The V and J ends lost 0 bases and 5 bases, in that order; junction bases with no gene match: 9. The germline V gene has CDR1 SGHRS and CDR2 YFSETQ. CDR3: CASSLDPGQGRYGYTF. CDR3 DNA sequence: TGCGCCAGCAGCTTGGACCCCGGACAGGGACGGTATGGCTACACCTTC.

This chain links TRBV23-1 with TRBJ2-6; D gene ambiguous. TRBV23-1 is identified as an open reading frame with a role that is uncertain. V lost 3 bases, J lost 1 base, and 10 bases lay in between. CDR3 length: 16 residues. The CDR3 region has the DNA TGCGCCAGCAGTCAGACAAAGAGGTCTGGGGCCAACGTCCTGACTTTC. As protein: CASSQTKRSGANVLTF.

The gene calls are TRBV6-6 and TRBJ1-6, with TRBD1 as a possible D gene (5 bases). The V and J ends lost 10 bases and 7 bases respectively, with 14 bases between them. CDR1 is MNHNY and CDR2 is SVGAGI in the germline V gene (reference sequence). The CDR3 consists of 13 residues. CDR3 coding DNA: TGTGCCACCTCCAGGGATGCGAATTCACCCCTCCACTTT. Its protein product is CATSRDANSPLHF.

The gene calls are TRBV5-1 and TRBJ2-1, with 10 bases fitting TRBD2. The J segment lost 0 bases and the V segment lost 4 bases, leaving 4 bases of the junction unmatched. The CDR3 runs to 16 residues. Germline V gene lookup returns CDR1 SGHRS and CDR2 YFSETQ. The DNA of the CDR3 is TGCGCCAGCAGCAGACTAGCGGGCAGCTCCTACAATGAGCAGTTCTTC. Translation gives CASSRLAGSSYNEQFF. The whole variable domain, filled in from reference TRBV5-1 and TRBJ2-1, reads KAGVTQTPRYLIKTRGQQVTLSCSPISGHRSVSWYQQTPGQGLQFLFEYFSETQRNKGNFPGRFSGRQFSNSRSEMNVSTLELGDSALYLCASSRLAGSSYNEQFFGPGTRLTVL.

The rearrangement joins TRBV20-1 to TRBJ2-1, with D uncertain. Germline CDR1 and CDR2: DFQATT and SNEGSKA (reference sequence). Trimming removed 0 bases from V and 6 bases from J, with 12 bases in between. The CDR3 contains 14 residues. This CDR3 reads CSARDLQMFNEQFF. The CDR3 bases are TGCAGTGCTAGAGATCTACAGATGTTCAATGAGCAGTTCTTC.

The chain joins TRBV27 to TRBJ1-1, with TRBD1 matching over 8 bases. V was clipped by 3 bases and J by 4 bases; unmatched bases: 10. The CDR3 runs 16 residues. CDR1 is MNHEY, CDR2 SMNVEV, per germline (reference sequence). The chain's CDR3 is CASSFYRGEWGTEAFF. In DNA, the CDR3 is TGTGCCAGCAGTTTCTACAGGGGGGAATGGGGCACTGAAGCTTTCTTT.

This clonotype has more than one count but fewer than ten. The rearrangement links TRBV7-9 to TRBJ2-1; D tentatively fits TRBD1 or TRBD2 (5 bases each). This CDR3 is 14 amino acids long. Germline CDR1 is SEHNR and CDR2 is FQNEAQ (reference sequence). V was shortened by 3 bases and J by 8 bases, with 14 bases between the two germline ends. CDR3 in amino acids: CASSFIGAGDEQFF. The DNA of the CDR3 is TGTGCCAGCAGCTTTATCGGGGCTGGGGATGAGCAGTTCTTC.

This clonotype has just a few counts. This chain uses TRBV11-2 with TRBJ2-3; 8 nucleotides line up with TRBD2. Unmatched junction bases numbered 9, after V lost 3 bases and J lost 4 bases. This CDR3 comprises 16 residues. The germline V gene encodes CDR1 SGHAT and CDR2 FQNNGV. CDR3 DNA: TGTGCCAGCAGCTTCAGCGCCGGGGGGGTATCAGATACGCAGTATTTT. Its translation is CASSFSAGGVSDTQYF.

This clonotype was seen more than once but under ten times. CDR3 residues: CSVDPGVGRMNTEAFF. The CDR3 bases are TGCAGCGTCGATCCAGGTGTCGGGAGGATGAACACTGAAGCTTTCTTT. The gene calls are TRBV29-1 and TRBJ1-1, with D uncertain. Germline V lookup: CDR1 SQVTM, CDR2 ANQGSEA. The CDR3 contains 16 residues. The V end lost 6 bases, the J end lost 0 bases, and 20 bases lay between the germline ends.

This clonotype was observed a handful of times. The V gene is TRBV5-1, the J gene TRBJ2-6; D is possibly TRBD1 (7 bases). The CDR3 is made up of 19 amino acids. The V gene lost 3 bases and the J gene lost 2 bases, with 21 bases spanning the gap. Germline V gives CDR1 SGHRS, CDR2 YFSETQ. The CDR3 is CASSSFGGGVVAGANVLTF. For the CDR3, the DNA is TGCGCCAGCAGCTCCTTTGGAGGGGGCGTCGTGGCTGGGGCCAACGTCCTGACTTTC.

This clonotype occurred once. The chain joins TRBV5-6 to TRBJ1-4, with D uncertain. The CDR3 is 13 amino acids. From germline, CDR1 is SGHDT and CDR2 YYEEEE. V lost 1 base, J lost 3 bases, and 4 bases lay in between. CDR3 sequence: CASSLSANEKLFF. CDR3 sequence (DNA): TGTGCCAGCAGCTTGTCGGCTAATGAAAAACTGTTTTTT.

The CDR3 DNA follows: TGCAGTGCTAGAGTGTCGGGGGGACTCTCCTACGAGCAGTACTTC. Protein: CSARVSGGLSYEQYF. The rearrangement uses TRBV20-1 and TRBJ2-7, with TRBD2 identical over 7 bases. CDR1 is DFQATT, CDR2 SNEGSKA, per germline (reference sequence). This CDR3 spans 15 amino acids. The V segment lost 1 base and the J segment 0 bases; nucleotides outside the gene matches: 6.

The V and J genes are TRBV4-1 and TRBJ2-1, with 8 positions matching TRBD2. CDR1 is MGHRA, CDR2 YSYEKL, per germline. This CDR3 region has 16 residues. After removal of 3 bases from V and 7 bases from J, the junction contained 11 bases not matched to a gene. The CDR3 bases are TGCGCCAGCAGCCAGACTCGTAGCGGGGTAGGGAATGAGCAGTTCTTC. As protein: CASSQTRSGVGNEQFF.

V is TRBV7-8 and J is TRBJ2-5; D may be TRBD2 (6 bases). V was trimmed by 2 bases and J by 5 bases, leaving 18 bases between them. This CDR3 region has 16 residues. Germline loops: CDR1 SGHVS, CDR2 FQNEAQ. CDR3 in amino acids: CASSLNRDSFGETQYF. The CDR3 DNA sequence: TGTGCCAGCAGCTTAAACCGGGACTCGTTTGGGGAGACCCAGTACTTC.

The chain has TRBV15 and TRBJ1-5; no clear D gene. The V and J ends lost 5 bases and 4 bases respectively, with 15 bases between them. CDR3 length equals 15 residues. The germline gives CDR1 LNHNV, CDR2 YYDKDF (reference sequence). CDR3 coding DNA: TGTGCCACCAGCCGAACGACTGGGAGGAATCAGCCCCAGCATTTT. Translated, it gives CATSRTTGRNQPQHF.

The table lists this clonotype with a few counts. The V and J genes are TRBV15 and TRBJ2-3, with TRBD2 matching 14 bases. The CDR3 consists of 19 residues. Looked up from germline, CDR1 is LNHNV and CDR2 is YYDKDF (reference sequence). The V and J ends lost 3 bases and 2 bases, in that order; junction bases with no gene match: 10. In DNA form, the CDR3 reads TGTGCCACCAGCAGTATTCCGGGACTAGCGGGGGCCGACACAGATACGCAGTATTTT. It codes for CATSSIPGLAGADTDTQYF.

This clonotype was counted a few times. This sequence joins TRBV3-1 and TRBJ2-7, with TRBD1 as a possible D gene (5 bases). This CDR3 spans 12 amino acids. Germline V gene data show CDR1 as LGHDT and CDR2 as YNNKEL (reference sequence). V was trimmed by 3 bases and J by 6 bases, leaving 9 bases between them. The CDR3 is CASSQTEGEQYF. Here the CDR3 DNA reads TGTGCCAGCAGCCAGACAGAAGGCGAGCAGTACTTC.

The chain joins TRBV28 to TRBJ1-3; the D gene is possibly TRBD1 (5 bases). Trimming cost V 8 bases and J 4 bases, with 6 bases left between them. This CDR3 is built from 11 residues. From germline, CDR1 is MDHEN and CDR2 SYDVKM. CDR3 loop: CASHRGNTIYF. Written as DNA, the CDR3 is TGTGCCAGCCACAGGGGAAACACCATATATTTT.

This chain uses TRBV4-1 with TRBJ2-1; 7 nucleotides line up with TRBD2. The CDR3 spans 17 residues. CDR1 is MGHRA, CDR2 YSYEKL, per germline. The V gene end was trimmed by 4 bases and the J gene end by 0 bases; junction bases not matched to a gene: 9. The CDR3: CASSPSPGGTSYNEQFF. DNA of the CDR3: TGCGCCAGCAGCCCCTCTCCCGGGGGGACCTCCTACAATGAGCAGTTCTTC.

This clonotype has more than one count but fewer than ten. CDR3 protein: CASSYGGTEETQYF. As DNA, the CDR3 is TGTGCCAGCAGTTACGGTGGGACAGAAGAGACCCAGTACTTC. The chain links TRBV6-5 to TRBJ2-5; 7 nucleotides align to TRBD1. After removal of 2 bases from V and 3 bases from J, the junction contained 3 bases not matched to a gene. The germline V gene encodes CDR1 MNHEY and CDR2 SVGAGI. The CDR3 contains 14 residues.

This clonotype was seen at least ten times. The chain employs TRBV7-2 and TRBJ2-7, with D perhaps given as TRBD1 or TRBD2 (5 bases each). CDR1 is SGHTA and CDR2 is FQGNSA in the germline V gene. Trimming shortened V by 5 bases and J by 2 bases, and 13 bases separated the two germline ends. The CDR3 loop spans 14 amino acids. The CDR3 is CASSLGMGAYEQYV. In DNA, the CDR3 is TGTGCCAGCAGCCTAGGGATGGGGGCCTACGAGCAGTACGTC.

This clonotype has at least ten counts. The chain uses TRBV3-1 and TRBJ2-7; 12 bases agree with TRBD2. The CDR3 is made up of 15 amino acids. Germline V gives CDR1 LGHDT, CDR2 YNNKEL (reference sequence). Unmatched junction bases numbered 3, after V lost 3 bases and J lost 3 bases. CDR3 amino acids: CASSHPTSGGYEQYF. In nucleotides, the CDR3 is TGTGCCAGCAGCCACCCGACTAGCGGGGGCTACGAGCAGTACTTC.

This clonotype has more than one count but fewer than ten. The rearrangement joins TRBV7-9 to TRBJ1-5; 9 nucleotides match TRBD1. The CDR3 extends over 17 amino acids. Trimming at V came to 7 bases and at J to 1 base, leaving 11 bases not matched to a gene. Per the germline V gene, CDR1 is SEHNR and CDR2 is FQNEAQ (reference sequence). For the CDR3, the DNA is TGTGCCAGCACCCGGGGGACAGGGCAGGTCAGCAATCAGCCCCAGCATTTT. Protein sequence: CASTRGTGQVSNQPQHF.

The V gene is TRBV20-1, the J gene TRBJ2-5; a weak D match, TRBD2 (5 bases). The CDR3 loop spans 14 amino acids. The V and J ends lost 3 bases and 5 bases respectively, with 16 bases between them. Germline CDR1 DFQATT, CDR2 SNEGSKA (reference sequence). The CDR3 nucleotides are TGCAGTGCTAGTATAGGTAGTCTAGCCGAGACCCAGTACTTC. The encoded protein is CSASIGSLAETQYF.

V gene TRBV3-1 combines with J gene TRBJ1-2, with 9 bases that match TRBD1. The CDR3 has 15 amino acids. V was pared by 1 base and J by 2 bases, with 2 bases of the junction left unmatched. Germline V gives CDR1 LGHDT, CDR2 YNNKEL (reference sequence). The chain's CDR3 is CASSQGQGVNYGYTF. DNA of the CDR3: TGTGCCAGCAGCCAAGGACAGGGGGTGAACTATGGCTACACCTTC. Full variable domain (remainder filled in from reference TRBV3-1 and TRBJ1-2): DTAVSQTPKYLVTQMGNDKSIKCEQNLGHDTMYWYKQDSKKFLKIMFSYNNKELIINETVPNRFSPKSPDKAHLNLHINSLELGDSAVYFCASSQGQGVNYGYTFGSGTRLTVV.

The chain carries TRBV7-2 and TRBJ1-2; 8 bases line up with TRBD1. The junction had 4 bases not matched to a gene; V was cut back by 3 bases and J by 4 bases. The CDR3 consists of 14 residues. Germline lookup yields CDR1 SGHTA and CDR2 FQGNSA. The CDR3 nucleotides read TGTGCCAGCAGCTTTTCAGGGGGCGCCTATGGCTACACCTTC. Translating it yields CASSFSGGAYGYTF.

V is TRBV5-1 and J is TRBJ2-2, with D possibly being TRBD1 (6 bases). V was trimmed by 1 base and J by 3 bases, leaving 10 bases between them. The germline V gene has CDR1 SGHRS and CDR2 YFSETQ. The CDR3 totals 15 residues. CDR3 region: CASSLRTVYTGELFF. Here the CDR3 DNA reads TGCGCCAGCAGCTTGCGGACAGTCTACACCGGGGAGCTGTTTTTT.